Listed below are T cell receptor beta chains from one sample, sequenced in a study of cytomegalovirus exposure and HLA in healthy donors. Sequenced by immunoSEQ multiplex PCR; TCRdb stores in-frame clones only, minus some. The sample includes 85,000 to 100,000 clones, around 73% of them seen just once. The sequenced sample was PBMCs. The receptors were gathered from a woman aged 60-70 years in good health and CMV-seronegative. The CDR3 runs from the conserved cysteine through the conserved F or W. D genes are given only for firm matches. Only part of the rows carry a size: once, few, many, or a class if the clone is expanded.

>-|TRBV28|TRBJ1-5|-
CASSFSSGGLPQHF
TGTGCCAGCAGTTTTTCCAGCGGGGGATTGCCCCAGCATTTT
>-|TRBV10-3|TRBJ2-1|-
CATWTTRGNEQFF
TGTGCCACCTGGACTACCCGCGGCAATGAGCAGTTCTTC
>-|TRBV10-2|TRBJ1-2|-
CASSEEAKYGYTF
TGCGCCAGCAGTGAGGAGGCCAAGTATGGCTACACCTTC
>-|TRBV19|TRBJ2-7|-
CASSIGTAGEQYF
TGTGCCAGTAGTATAGGGACCGCGGGCGAGCAGTACTTC
>-|TRBV7-9|TRBJ2-6|-
CASSLIGANVLTF
TGTGCCAGCAGCTTAATAGGGGCCAACGTCCTGACTTTC
>-|TRBV10-3|TRBJ2-7|-
CAISGPPHGEQYF
TGTGCCATCAGTGGCCCCCCGCACGGGGAGCAGTACTTC
>-|TRBV29-1|TRBJ1-4|TRBD1
CSYMQGVREKLFF
TGCAGCTATATGCAGGGGGTTCGTGAAAAACTGTTTTTT
>once|TRBV5-1|TRBJ1-1|-
CASSLTLNTEAFF
TGCGCCAGCAGCCTCACATTGAACACTGAAGCTTTCTTT
>few|TRBV6-4|TRBJ2-1|TRBD2
CASSELAGGYNEQFF
TGTGCCAGCAGTGAACTAGCGGGGGGTTACAATGAGCAGTTCTTC
>few|TRBV19|TRBJ1-2|TRBD1
CATSDRSYGYTF
TGTGCCACTTCGGACAGGTCCTATGGCTACACCTTC
>-|TRBV28|TRBJ1-1|-
CASSLEQIYTETFF
TGTGCCAGCAGTTTAGAACAGATATACACTGAAACTTTCTTT